This T cell receptor beta chain came from a study of blood T cell repertoires in COVID-19. Study overall: Researchers got acute and convalescent COVID-19 samples from the United States, Italy and Spain. PBMCs, B-cell-depleted T cells, or T cells were the source of the cDNA or gDNA that made up the material.

Per the authors' pipeline: Cell counts per sample came from amplifying reference gene primers. The method was immunoSEQ multiplex PCR; TCRdb's version includes in-frame clones alone and lacks a portion of them. The V and J calls and clone size were taken over from that table, and D and trimming were inferred from the DNA. The top ten hold roughly a tenth of the sample, which has around 160,000 clones, approximately 78% seen once. Germline-derived CDR1 and CDR2 are LGHDT and YNNKEL (reference sequence). The germline V and J ends were trimmed by 5 bases and 8 bases, with 10 bases remaining between them. The CDR3 has 13 amino acids.

The source is a human donor in a cohort sampled during active COVID-19. The rearrangement links TRBV3-1 (or the pseudogene TRBV3-2) to TRBJ1-6, with no clear D. The sample was peripheral blood. The CDR3: CASSSRLDSPLHF. DNA of the CDR3: TGTGCCAGCAGCTCAAGATTAGATTCACCCCTCCACTTT.